The sequence of this T cell receptor beta chain was determined in a study of CXCR3-negative and CXCR3-positive naive CD8 T cells. Points on this clonotype: Its target is unknown.

The libraries of TRB cDNA were constructed through 5' RACE using UMI labels. Using the 5' RACE reads, TCRdb records one entry per CDR3 protein without DNA. The sample's table shows more than 80,000 distinct CDR3 sequences. Study-wide results and limits: CXCR3-positive naive cells carried more hydrophobic TRB CDR3s than CXCR3-negative ones. Naive CXCR3-negative cells resembled naive CXCR3-positive cells in TRBV-TRBJ usage; memory cells differed.

Researchers reported sorting every CD8+ T cell subset in triplicate, roughly 290,000 cells per sort. Within the CD8+ T cell compartment, naive cells were CD45RO-CCR7+CD27+CD95-. The CDR3 totals 13 residues. Germline V CDR1 and CDR2: MDHEN, SYDVKM. Sample: naive CXCR3+ CD8+ T cells from blood. Indicated subset: CD45RO-CCR7+CD27+CD95- naive CD8+ T cells expressing CXCR3 (TNR3+). The receptor comes from a human donor in good health. Some clones in this sample may be carry-over from other donors' samples. This rearrangement joins TRBV28 to TRBJ2-3; TCRdb selects TRBD1, and the lack of DNA leaves this call unchecked. The CDR3 loop is CASGDRGTDTQYF. Supplemented by reference TRBV28 and TRBJ2-3, the full variable domain reads DVKVTQSSRYLVKRTGEKVFLECVQDMDHENMFWYRQDPGLGLRLIYFSYDVKMKEKGDIPEGYSVSREKKERFSLILESASTNQTSMYLCASGDRGTDTQYFGPGTRLTVL.